This T cell receptor beta chain was identified in a study of molecular identifiers for immune sequencing clone quantification. This clonotype was counted many times. Germline V CDR1 and CDR2: SGDLS, YYNGEE. Trimming shortened V by 4 bases and J by 4 bases, and 8 bases separated the two germline ends. The CDR3 totals 12 residues. TCRdb analysed the PCR reads with MiXCR anew, one entry per CDR3 protein. The sample gives some 59,000 distinct CDR3 sequences, approximately 25% of which show up once; approximately 1.9% is in the top ten. The TCR originated in a human donor in good health. Some libraries in this study had Jurkat cell RNA spiked in. Sequencing was performed on naive CD8+ T cells from blood, with Jurkat cell RNA spiked in. Regarding subset: FACS-sorted CD8+CD4-CCR7+CD45RA+ naive T cells. This rearrangement joins TRBV9 to TRBJ1-1; D is undetermined. The CDR3 nucleotides are TGTGCCAGCAGCCCTTGGGGCACTGAAGCTTTCTTT. This codes for CASSPWGTEAFF.